These 9 T cell receptor beta chains originate from one sample sequenced in a study of CD8 T cells in Susac syndrome. RNA was extracted with the RNeasy kit, and a quantity of about 0.45 to 1 ug was reverse transcribed using random hexamers. TCRdb itself ran the immunoSEQ multiplex PCR reads through MiXCR, one entry per CDR3 protein. This table has tens of thousands of distinct CDR3 sequences, approximately 93% appearing once. The specimen was CD8+ T cells from PBMCs. The receptors derive from a human donor with Susac syndrome.

The chain combines TRBV28 with TRBJ2-1, with D unclear. This CDR3 is built from 12 residues. V lost 1 base and J lost 6, with 4 bases in between. Germline lookup yields CDR1 MDHEN and CDR2 SYDVKM. In DNA form, the CDR3 reads TGTGCCAGCAGTTTATACCTCAATGAGCAGTTCTTC. This encodes CASSLYLNEQFF.

V gene TRBV28 combines with J gene TRBJ1-1; maybe TRBD1 (5 bases). Trimming left V 4 bases short and J 0 bases short, with 9 bases between. This CDR3 contains 14 residues. CDR1 is MDHEN and CDR2 is SYDVKM in the germline V gene. The chain's CDR3 is CASSSGTLNTEAFF. Written as DNA, the CDR3 is TGTGCCAGCAGTTCCGGGACGCTGAACACTGAAGCTTTCTTT.

The chain carries TRBV30 and TRBJ1-5; 7 bases fit TRBD1. The CDR3 extends over 18 amino acids. Germline CDR1 and CDR2: GTSNPN and SVGIG (reference sequence). With 5 bases clipped from V and 0 bases from J, the junction kept 16 bases outside the gene matches. The CDR3 DNA is TGTGCCTGGGCTTATAGACAGGGCGATGTTTATAGCAATCAGCCCCAGCATTTT. Translation: CAWAYRQGDVYSNQPQHF.

This clonotype has a handful of counts. V gene TRBV5-1 combines with J gene TRBJ2-3; weak D call: TRBD2 (5 bases). The CDR3 consists of 13 residues. The V end was cut by 2 bases, the J end by 4 bases, with 8 bases between. The germline V gene has CDR1 SGHRS and CDR2 YFSETQ. CDR3 DNA: TGCGCCAGCAGCTTCGGCGGGTCAGATACGCAGTATTTT. This encodes CASSFGGSDTQYF.

The rearrangement uses TRBV25-1 and TRBJ1-2; the match to TRBD1 covers 10 bases. The CDR3 has 15 residues. V dropped 1 base and J dropped 4; count of bases not matched to a gene: 3. Germline V gives CDR1 MGHDK, CDR2 SYGVNS. CDR3 bases: TGTGCCAGCAGTGAATGGGACAGGGGTGGCTATGGCTACACCTTC. As protein: CASSEWDRGGYGYTF.

The rearrangement uses TRBV6-5 and TRBJ2-5; D gene unclear. Trimming left V 0 bases short and J 2 bases short, with 10 bases between. This CDR3 has 15 residues. CDR1 is MNHEY, CDR2 SVGAGI, per germline. This CDR3 reads CASSYSSVLQETQYF. The CDR3, as DNA: TGTGCCAGCAGTTACTCATCGGTTTTGCAAGAGACCCAGTACTTC.

V and J are TRBV9 and TRBJ1-1; D is unresolved. CDR3 length: 13 residues. The germline V gene encodes CDR1 SGDLS and CDR2 YYNGEE. The V end lost 2 bases, the J end lost 3 bases, and 8 bases lay between the germline ends. In DNA form, the CDR3 reads TGTGCCAGCAGCGTTGGTGGCGACACTGAAGCTTTCTTT. Its protein product is CASSVGGDTEAFF.

The rearrangement uses TRBV7-9 and TRBJ1-2, with a weak D call TRBD1 (6 bases). The CDR3 spans 12 residues. The ends were cut back, 5 bases at V and 7 bases at J, with 11 bases in the middle. CDR1 is SEHNR, CDR2 FQNEAQ, per germline (reference sequence). The CDR3 bases are TGTGCCAGCAGCCCCGGAGGGGGTGGCTACACCTTC. This gives the protein CASSPGGGGYTF.

The chain uses TRBV7-2 and TRBJ2-1; D not resolved. V dropped 5 bases and J dropped 7 bases, with 12 bases sitting between them. The CDR3 length is 13 residues. Germline lookup yields CDR1 SGHTA and CDR2 FQGNSA. CDR3 sequence reads: CASSRGALNEQFF. The DNA of the CDR3 is TGTGCCAGCAGCCGTGGCGCGCTAAATGAGCAGTTCTTC.